The 10 T cell receptor beta chains in this list originate from one sample, sequenced in a study of neurological immune-mediated disorders. TCRdb reanalysed the 5' RACE reads using MiXCR and keeps one entry per CDR3 protein. The sample holds over 65,000 distinct CDR3 sequences, approximately 2.8% seen once. The sequencing sample was made of PBMCs. The receptor source for this set is a woman under 40 with multiple sclerosis.

This clonotype occurred many times. The chain employs TRBV28 and TRBJ2-5, with 7 bases aligning to TRBD2. The CDR3 has 14 residues. Germline V CDR1 and CDR2: MDHEN, SYDVKM. The trim removed 5 bases at V and 10 bases at J, leaving 13 bases unmatched. In DNA, the CDR3 is TGTGCCAGCAGTAACGGGGGAGGGGTTCATAACCAGTACTTC. It translates to CASSNGGGVHNQYF.

This clonotype was seen ten or more times. The chain combines TRBV7-2 with TRBJ2-5; maybe TRBD2 (6 bases). Trimming removed 7 bases at V and 7 bases at J, with 22 bases between. The CDR3 spans 15 residues. Germline loops: CDR1 SGHTA, CDR2 FQGNSA. CDR3 sequence: CASTKGLEGLATQYF. CDR3 bases: TGTGCCAGCACCAAGGGACTTGAGGGTTTGGCGACCCAGTACTTC.

This clonotype was counted ten times or more. The V and J genes are TRBV11-3 and TRBJ2-3; 7 nucleotides line up with TRBD2. Germline values: CDR1 SGHNT, CDR2 YENEEA. The CDR3 extends over 15 amino acids. V lost 0 bases to trimming and J lost 6 bases; unmatched junction nucleotides: 6. The CDR3 loop is CASSLDSAGSDTQYF. Written as DNA, the CDR3 is TGTGCCAGCAGCTTAGATTCAGCGGGATCCGATACGCAGTATTTT.

This clonotype was detected many times. The chain joins TRBV28 to TRBJ2-7, with 8 bases identical to TRBD1. The junction had 10 bases not matched to a gene; V was cut back by 7 bases and J by 5 bases. Germline V CDR1 and CDR2: MDHEN, SYDVKM. The length of the CDR3 is 14 residues. CDR3 in amino acids: CASTSGTGPHEQYF. CDR3 coding DNA: TGTGCCAGCACTTCCGGGACAGGCCCCCACGAGCAGTACTTC.

This clonotype was counted ten times or more. The chain links TRBV6-5 to TRBJ1-2; tentatively, D is TRBD1 (6 bases). V was shortened by 6 bases and J by 8 bases, with 16 bases between the two germline ends. The CDR3 is made up of 13 amino acids. Germline V lookup: CDR1 MNHEY, CDR2 SVGAGI. In DNA, the CDR3 is TGTGCCAGCAGAACCACAGGGATCGGCGGCTACACCTTC. Residues: CASRTTGIGGYTF.

As for this clonotype: A much more abundant neighbour one base away suggests this may be a read error. The CDR3 sequence: CDSRYSGGEQFF. The CDR3 DNA reads as TGTGACAGCAGATATAGCGGGGGTGAGCAGTTCTTC. The chain recombines TRBV11-1 with TRBJ2-1; the match to TRBD2 covers 9 bases. CDR3 length: 12 residues. Germline CDR1 is SGHAT and CDR2 is FQDESV (reference sequence).

This clonotype was counted at least ten times. The chain carries TRBV4-3 and TRBJ2-7; 10 bases agree with TRBD2. Trimming cost V 4 bases and J 7 bases; bases outside gene matches: 10. The CDR3 has 15 residues. Germline V lookup: CDR1 LGHNA, CDR2 YSLEER. As DNA, the CDR3 is TGCGCCAGCAGCCCGGGGACTAGCGCGAACCAGGAGCAGTACTTC. Translation: CASSPGTSANQEQYF.

This clonotype was seen ten or more times. The V gene is TRBV9, the J gene TRBJ2-7; 10 positions agree with TRBD2. J lost 5 bases, V lost 3 bases, and 14 bases had no gene match. The CDR3 spans 17 residues. Germline V gene lookup returns CDR1 SGDLS and CDR2 YYNGEE. This CDR3 is CASSADASGSPVDEQYF. The CDR3 nucleotides are TGTGCCAGCAGCGCCGACGCTAGCGGGAGCCCGGTGGACGAGCAGTACTTC.

This clonotype was seen repeatedly, ten times or more. The V call is TRBV20-1, the J call TRBJ1-2; 7 bases match TRBD1. After removal of 2 bases from V and 8 bases from J, the junction contained 14 bases not matched to a gene. The CDR3 consists of 15 residues. CDR1 and CDR2 from the germline V gene are DFQATT and SNEGSKA (reference sequence). CDR3 sequence: CSARRPDRALGGYTF. The CDR3 nucleotides are TGCAGTGCTAGAAGACCCGACAGGGCATTGGGCGGCTACACCTTC.

The sample holds many counts of this clonotype. The chain employs TRBV10-3 and TRBJ2-1; TRBD2 matches at 7 bases. The CDR3 has 16 residues. V was clipped by 5 bases and J by 0 bases; unmatched bases: 7. Germline CDR1 and CDR2: ENHRY and SYGVKD. The CDR3 sequence is CAISLLGGSSYNEQFF. CDR3 coding DNA: TGTGCCATCAGTTTGTTGGGCGGGAGCTCCTACAATGAGCAGTTCTTC.